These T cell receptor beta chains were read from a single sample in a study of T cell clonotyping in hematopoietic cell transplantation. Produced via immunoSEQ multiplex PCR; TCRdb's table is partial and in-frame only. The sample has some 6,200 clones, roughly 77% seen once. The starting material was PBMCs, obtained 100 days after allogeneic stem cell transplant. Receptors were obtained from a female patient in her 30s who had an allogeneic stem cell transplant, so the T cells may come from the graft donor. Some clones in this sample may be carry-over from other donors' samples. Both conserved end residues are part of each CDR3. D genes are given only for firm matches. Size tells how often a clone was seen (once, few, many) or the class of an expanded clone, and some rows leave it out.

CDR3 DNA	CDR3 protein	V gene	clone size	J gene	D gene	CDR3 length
TGTGCCAGCTCACCGAAAGGCACACAGGGGGCCCACGAGCAGTACTTC	CASSPKGTQGAHEQYF	TRBV18	NA	TRBJ2-7	TRBD1	16
TGTGCCAGCAGCTTAGCGCAGGCAGGGACCACAGATACGCAGTATTTT	CASSLAQAGTTDTQYF	TRBV7-2	NA	TRBJ2-3	NA	16
TGTGCCAGCAGCCAACGGGGGCAGGGCACTGAAGCTTTCTTT	CASSQRGQGTEAFF	TRBV14	NA	TRBJ1-1	NA	14
TGCGCCAGCAGCTTGGACTTCTACGAGCAGTACTTC	CASSLDFYEQYF	TRBV5-1	NA	TRBJ2-7	NA	12
TGTGCCAGCAGTGATAGGAACGTCGTGTCACCCCTCCACTTT	CASSDRNVVSPLHF	TRBV2	NA	TRBJ1-6	NA	14
TGTGCCAGCAGTCGGACAGGCCTGGGTGGGAATGAAAAACTGTTTTTT	CASSRTGLGGNEKLFF	TRBV6-4	few	TRBJ1-4	TRBD1	16
TGTGCCAGCAGTCTTAGCGGGGGGAGGTCAGATACGCAGTATTTT	CASSLSGGRSDTQYF	TRBV9	NA	TRBJ2-3	TRBD2	15
TGTGCCAGCAGCCAAGATTTCACTGAAGCTTTCTTT	CASSQDFTEAFF	TRBV14	NA	TRBJ1-1	NA	12
TGTGCCAGCAGCTTGATGCAGGCGCGCTACGAGCAGTACTTC	CASSLMQARYEQYF	TRBV7-2	NA	TRBJ2-7	NA	14
TGTGCCAGCAGCCCTCACGAGGAGGGGAAGCAGTACTTC	CASSPHEEGKQYF	TRBV11-3	NA	TRBJ2-7	NA	13
TGTGCCAGCAGCTTGGGGTCAGATAGAGCGCGGGGCTACACCTTC	CASSLGSDRARGYTF	TRBV5-4	NA	TRBJ1-2	NA	15
TGTGCCAGCAGCCAAGCCGCCCCGGGGGAGACCCAGTACTTC	CASSQAAPGETQYF	TRBV4-2	NA	TRBJ2-5	NA	14
TGTGCCAGCAGCTTAGAATCAAACGTAGGAAACACCATATATTTT	CASSLESNVGNTIYF	TRBV7-6	NA	TRBJ1-3	NA	15
TGTGCCAGCAGTGAAGAATGGTGGGAAAAACTGTTTTTT	CASSEEWWEKLFF	TRBV2	NA	TRBJ1-4	NA	13
TGTGCCAGCAGCAATTGGAGGGATCATCAGCCCCAGCATTTT	CASSNWRDHQPQHF	TRBV7-9	NA	TRBJ1-5	NA	14
TGTGCCAGCACCTTATTACAGGGCTATGGCTACACCTTC	CASTLLQGYGYTF	TRBV6-5	NA	TRBJ1-2	NA	13
TGCAGCGTGGCGCTTAGTAGGACTAGGGGCATTCAGTACTTC	CSVALSRTRGIQYF	TRBV29-1	NA	TRBJ2-4	TRBD2	14
TGTGCCAGCAGCAATCGACAGGGTTCATATGGCTACACCTTC	CASSNRQGSYGYTF	TRBV7-2	NA	TRBJ1-2	TRBD1	14
TGTGCCAGCAGTGAATATTGGGGAACCGGGGAGCTGTTTTTT	CASSEYWGTGELFF	TRBV25-1	NA	TRBJ2-2	NA	14
TGCGCCAGCAGCCCTTTAGAGGGGGTTTTTAACTATGGCTACACCTTC	CASSPLEGVFNYGYTF	TRBV4-1	NA	TRBJ1-2	NA	16
TGTGCCAGCAGTTCAGAGTATAATCAGCCCCAGCATTTT	CASSSEYNQPQHF	TRBV5-4	NA	TRBJ1-5	NA	13
TGTGCCAGCAGCGACCGGACTAGCGGGGGAGACAATGAGCAGTTCTTC	CASSDRTSGGDNEQFF	TRBV9	NA	TRBJ2-1	TRBD2	16
TGTGCCAGCACCCTTAGGCAGAATCCCTACGAGCAGTACTTC	CASTLRQNPYEQYF	TRBV13	NA	TRBJ2-7	NA	14
TGTGCCAGCTTAGCGGGGGGGCAAACCGGGGAGCTGTTTTTT	CASLAGGQTGELFF	TRBV28	NA	TRBJ2-2	TRBD2	14
TGTGCCAGCAGCGTCCTGCCCCGGGATGAGCAGTTCTTC	CASSVLPRDEQFF	TRBV9	NA	TRBJ2-1	NA	13
TGCGCCAGCAGCCAAGATGTTGGGGGGGTGAGCCACACCTTC	CASSQDVGGVSHTF	TRBV4-1	NA	TRBJ1-2	NA	14
TGTGCCAGCAGCTTAGTGAGCGAGCAGTACTTC	CASSLVSEQYF	TRBV7-8	NA	TRBJ2-7	NA	11
TGTGCCTGGAGTCGTGATTATAGCAATCAGCCCCAGCATTTT	CAWSRDYSNQPQHF	TRBV30	NA	TRBJ1-5	NA	14
TGTGCCAGCAGCCTGACAGGGGCGTTTGGCTACACCTTC	CASSLTGAFGYTF	TRBV28	NA	TRBJ1-2	TRBD1	13
TGCGCCAGCAGCCTCACAAAGGCCTCTAATGAAAAACTGTTTTTT	CASSLTKASNEKLFF	TRBV4-1	NA	TRBJ1-4	NA	15
TGTGCCAGCAGTTACTCGGGGGTATATGGAGGCTACACCTTC	CASSYSGVYGGYTF	TRBV6-5	NA	TRBJ1-2	NA	14
TGTGCCAGCTCACATTCGACAGGGGTCGAAGCTTTCTTT	CASSHSTGVEAFF	TRBV18	NA	TRBJ1-1	TRBD1	13
TGTGCCAGCAGTGAATTCCGGACCTACGAGCAGTACTTC	CASSEFRTYEQYF	TRBV6-1	NA	TRBJ2-7	NA	13
TGTGCCAGCAGTTACGACAGGGTAGGCGAGCAGTACTTC	CASSYDRVGEQYF	TRBV6-5	NA	TRBJ2-7	TRBD1	13
TGTGCCAGCAGCTTTCAGTCACCCCTCCACTTT	CASSFQSPLHF	TRBV5-8	NA	TRBJ1-6	NA	11
TGTGCCAGCAGCGCCCAATTCACCGGGGAGCTGTTTTTT	CASSAQFTGELFF	TRBV9	NA	TRBJ2-2	NA	13
TGTGCCAGTTCGACAGGGGGACGAGGCACTGAAGCTTTCTTT	CASSTGGRGTEAFF	TRBV7-9	NA	TRBJ1-1	TRBD1	14
TGTGCCAGCAGTTTCATCTACGGGGGGGCGGGAACCGGGGAGCTGTTTTTT	CASSFIYGGAGTGELFF	TRBV27	NA	TRBJ2-2	TRBD2	17
TGTGCCTGGTCGACCTTTGCGGCCGGGGAGCTGTTTTTT	CAWSTFAAGELFF	TRBV30	NA	TRBJ2-2	NA	13
TGCGCCAGCAGCTACCTAACAACGAACACTGAAGCTTTCTTT	CASSYLTTNTEAFF	TRBV5-1	NA	TRBJ1-1	NA	14
TGTGCCAGCAGCTTGTCAGGGGGTTTTAACTATGGCTACACCTTC	CASSLSGGFNYGYTF	TRBV5-4	NA	TRBJ1-2	TRBD1	15
TGTGCCAGCAGCTCAGGGACCGCTGACTATGGCTACACCTTC	CASSSGTADYGYTF	TRBV7-9	NA	TRBJ1-2	NA	14
TGTGCCAGCAGCGTACTAAGCGGGGGACAAGAGACCCAGTACTTC	CASSVLSGGQETQYF	TRBV9	few	TRBJ2-5	TRBD2	15
TGTGCCAGCAGCTTAGAAGCAGGGGGTAACTACGAGCAGTACTTC	CASSLEAGGNYEQYF	TRBV7-2	NA	TRBJ2-7	TRBD1	15
TGTGCCAGCAGCGTAGAAGACAGGGCCGGGCAGTATTTT	CASSVEDRAGQYF	TRBV9	NA	TRBJ2-3	TRBD1	13
TGTGCCAGCAGCGTAGCTACGGCACGGCCCGACACCTTC	CASSVATARPDTF	TRBV9	NA	TRBJ1-2	NA	13
TGTGCCAGCGGGGATACAGGGTTGGTCCATGGCTACACCTTC	CASGDTGLVHGYTF	TRBV27	NA	TRBJ1-2	NA	14
TGTGCCAGCAGTGTAAGGGACTCTCGGGAGACCCAGTACTTC	CASSVRDSRETQYF	TRBV25-1	NA	TRBJ2-5	NA	14
TGTGCCAGTAGTATCAGTCAGGGAGGTAGCAATCAGCCCCAGCATTTT	CASSISQGGSNQPQHF	TRBV19	once	TRBJ1-5	NA	16
TGTGCCAGTAGCCTTACCGGACAGCCCTACGAGCAGTACTTC	CASSLTGQPYEQYF	TRBV19	few	TRBJ2-7	NA	14
TGTGCCAGCAGTTTATCGGGGCGGGTTGATTCACCCCTCCACTTT	CASSLSGRVDSPLHF	TRBV27	NA	TRBJ1-6	NA	15
TGCAGCGTGGACAGAGTGCCGACGGAGACCCAGTACTTC	CSVDRVPTETQYF	TRBV29-1	NA	TRBJ2-5	NA	13